One and the same sample provided the 19 T cell receptor beta chains below, sequenced in a study of T-cell memory formation after mild COVID-19 (dated by TCRdb to the early 2020s). Libraries were prepared through 5' RACE. TCRdb records Illumina NovaSeq 6000 as the sequencer. TCRdb reran the public reads through fastp at Q25 and MiXCR, keeping productive beta chains. Each entry is one CDR3 protein sequence, shown with its most common DNA and genes. The sample table contains 170,000 or so distinct CDR3 sequences; only one count was recorded for 31% of them. Of the sample, about 11% is held by the ten largest clones. Input material: PBMCs or a T cell subset sorted from them (not recorded which). These receptor sequences come from an adult woman who had mild COVID-19 (a few samples of this study predate the infection). The sample titles of this study are shuffled in the database, so cell type and time point are left out; the donor was told from shared clones.

The J gene is TRBJ1-5, the V gene TRBV5-1; TRBD1 might be the D (5 bases). V was clipped by 3 bases and J by 2 bases, with 12 bases between them. Germline values: CDR1 SGHRS, CDR2 YFSETQ. The CDR3 contains 15 residues. CDR3 in amino acids: CASSSTGGGNQPQHF. For the CDR3, the DNA is TGCGCCAGCAGCTCGACCGGGGGTGGCAATCAGCCCCAGCATTTT.

The CDR3 coding sequence is TGTGCCAGCAGCTCACTAGCGGGGTTAAGCACAGATACGCAGTATTTT. This sequence encodes CASSSLAGLSTDTQYF. V usage is TRBV7-9 and J usage is TRBJ2-3; 10 bases agree with TRBD2. CDR1 and CDR2 from the germline V gene are SEHNR and FQNEAQ (reference sequence). This CDR3 region has 16 residues. V lost 4 bases, J lost 0 bases, and 4 bases stayed unmatched.

This chain joins TRBV6-4 and TRBJ2-3; D perhaps matches TRBD1 (5 bases). The CDR3 runs 17 residues. Trimming stripped 5 bases from V and 0 bases from J, with 18 bases between. Germline CDR1 and CDR2: MRHNA and SNTAGT. DNA of the CDR3: TGTGCCAGCAGTTCCTTCTCCGACAGAACTAGCACAGATACGCAGTATTTT. Protein product: CASSSFSDRTSTDTQYF.

J is TRBJ2-5 and V is TRBV6-5; 8 bases match TRBD2. Trimming at V came to 6 bases and at J to 7 bases, leaving 7 bases not matched to a gene. CDR3 length: 13 amino acids. CDR1 is MNHEY and CDR2 is SVGAGI in the germline V gene. This CDR3 is CASSDSAGGTQYF. CDR3 in DNA: TGTGCCAGCAGCGACAGCGCGGGGGGGACCCAGTACTTC.

This clonotype was picked up a small number of times. The chain is built from TRBV5-1 and TRBJ2-7; D not resolved. V lost 0 bases and J 3 bases, leaving 7 bases between the germline ends. CDR3 size: 13 residues. Germline V lookup: CDR1 SGHRS, CDR2 YFSETQ. The CDR3 nucleotides are TGCGCCAGCAGCTTGGCCAGTGGCTACGAGCAGTACTTC. Amino acids: CASSLASGYEQYF.

This chain uses TRBV19 with TRBJ1-1, with 8 bases fitting TRBD1. Germline loops: CDR1 LNHDA, CDR2 SQIVND (reference sequence). The CDR3 spans 12 residues. The V segment lost 7 bases and the J segment 5 bases; nucleotides outside the gene matches: 3. In nucleotides, the CDR3 is TGTGCCAGTACAGGGGGCAAAACTGAAGCTTTCTTT. Translating gives CASTGGKTEAFF.

This clonotype showed up just a few times. The chain couples TRBV5-1 to TRBJ1-1; D perhaps matches TRBD1 (6 bases). The V end lost 3 bases, the J end lost 0 bases, and 12 bases lay between the germline ends. Germline V CDR1 and CDR2: SGHRS, YFSETQ. The CDR3 has 15 amino acids. CDR3 amino acids: CASSSNRDLNTEAFF. The CDR3 bases are TGCGCCAGCAGCTCTAACAGGGACTTGAACACTGAAGCTTTCTTT.

V is TRBV12-3 or TRBV12-4 and J is TRBJ2-7, with D possibly called TRBD1 or TRBD2 (8 bases each). The CDR3 runs to 18 residues. Trimming pared 7 bases from V and 8 bases from J, leaving 33 bases between. This chain's CDR3 is CASKTRGPGGRIYEKQYF. The CDR3 nucleotides are TGTGCCAGCAAGACCAGGGGGCCGGGCGGGAGGATCTACGAGAAGCAGTACTTC.

The chain uses TRBV15 and TRBJ1-5; no reliable D call. CDR3 length: 20 amino acids. The germline V and J ends were trimmed by 3 bases and 3 bases, with 27 bases remaining between them. The germline V gene encodes CDR1 LNHNV and CDR2 YYDKDF (reference sequence). In nucleotides, the CDR3 is TGTGCCACCAGCAGGGAACGTGTCAGTTTGACCACCTCTAACAATCAGCCCCAGCATTTT. Translated, it gives CATSRERVSLTTSNNQPQHF.

This clonotype turned up a few times. The chain links TRBV14 to TRBJ2-7; possible D gene TRBD1, 6 bases. This CDR3 region has 16 residues. Germline assignment: CDR1 SGHDN and CDR2 FVKESK. Trimming took 3 bases from V and 2 from J, leaving 17 bases between them. CDR3 DNA sequence: TGTGCCAGCAGCCAGCTTCCCACAGGGTTAGCCTACGAGCAGTACTTC. This codes for CASSQLPTGLAYEQYF. The full variable domain, with the rest looked up from reference TRBV14 and TRBJ2-7, is EAGVTQFPSHSVIEKGQTVTLRCDPISGHDNLYWYRRVMGKEIKFLLHFVKESKQDESGMPNNRFLAERTGGTYSTLKVQPAELEDSGVYFCASSQLPTGLAYEQYFGPGTRLTVT.

This clonotype was seen a few times. The chain is built from TRBV12-3 or TRBV12-4 and TRBJ2-3, with 10 bases identical to TRBD2. CDR3 length equals 16 residues. V shed 4 bases, J shed 1 base, and the junction held 5 bases outside the gene matches. The CDR3 region is CASSSVGTSGTDTQYF. The CDR3 DNA reads TGTGCCAGCAGTTCGGTCGGGACTAGCGGCACAGATACGCAGTATTTT.

The rearrangement links TRBV6-5 to TRBJ2-7; TRBD2 matches 7 bases. Trimming cost V 7 bases and J 3 bases; bases outside gene matches: 12. The CDR3 loop spans 15 amino acids. In germline, CDR1 is MNHEY, CDR2 SVGAGI. Here the CDR3 reads CASTPSGGINYEQYF. CDR3 sequence (DNA): TGTGCCAGCACCCCCTCGGGGGGAATTAACTACGAGCAGTACTTC.

This chain links TRBV3-1 with TRBJ1-2; the D is unclear. The CDR3 runs 13 residues. Germline CDR1 and CDR2: LGHDT and YNNKEL (reference sequence). V was pared by 5 bases and J by 4 bases, with 11 bases between. Here the CDR3 reads CASSEDGIYGYTF. CDR3 DNA sequence: TGTGCCAGCAGCGAGGACGGAATCTATGGCTACACCTTC.

This clonotype has a handful of counts. The gene calls are TRBV7-9 and TRBJ2-7; 9 nucleotides agree with TRBD2. CDR3 length equals 16 residues. The germline CDR1 and CDR2 sequences are SEHNR and FQNEAQ (reference sequence). J was trimmed by 2 bases and V by 5 bases; bases with no gene match: 10. CDR3 nucleotides: TGTGCCAGCAGCGCCCTTCCTAGCGGGGAGACCTACGAGCAGTACTTC. Amino acid sequence: CASSALPSGETYEQYF.

The V gene is TRBV25-1, the J gene TRBJ1-5, with D uncertain. CDR1 MGHDK and CDR2 SYGVNS come from the germline V gene. This CDR3 contains 14 residues. V was shortened by 2 bases and J by 4 bases, with 9 bases between the two germline ends. CDR3 in DNA: TGTGCCAGCAGTGAAGGTTCAGGTAATCAGCCCCAGCATTTT. It yields the protein CASSEGSGNQPQHF.

This chain links TRBV4-3 with TRBJ2-7; the D is unclear. Trimming removed 1 base at V and 1 base at J, with 11 bases between. Germline V gene lookup returns CDR1 LGHNA and CDR2 YSLEER. This CDR3 region has 15 residues. The CDR3 sequence is CASSQVRSESYEQYF. CDR3 in DNA: TGCGCCAGCAGCCAAGTCCGATCCGAATCCTACGAGCAGTACTTC.

This sequence joins TRBV29-1 and TRBJ2-1; unclear D gene. Trimming shortened V by 3 bases and J by 3 bases, and 9 bases separated the two germline ends. Germline V CDR1 and CDR2: SQVTM, ANQGSEA. The CDR3 consists of 13 residues. CDR3 protein: CSVETARYNEQFF. CDR3 in DNA: TGCAGCGTTGAGACTGCCCGCTACAATGAGCAGTTCTTC.

In this sample, this clonotype turned up a few times. The V and J genes are TRBV7-9 and TRBJ1-2; 11 bases fit TRBD1. V gave up 5 bases and J gave up 6 bases; unmatched junction bases: 2. The germline V gene has CDR1 SEHNR and CDR2 FQNEAQ (reference sequence). CDR3 length: 13 residues. CDR3 region: CASSPGQGDGYTF. The CDR3 nucleotides are TGTGCCAGCAGCCCGGGACAGGGGGATGGCTACACCTTC.

The chain is built from TRBV28 and TRBJ2-3; 8 bases match TRBD2. The V gene's germline CDR1 is MDHEN and CDR2 SYDVKM. This CDR3 spans 16 amino acids. J lost 3 bases, V lost 1 base, and 6 bases had no gene match. The CDR3 reads CASSLSGGGSTDTQYF. CDR3 nucleotides: TGTGCCAGCAGTTTATCCGGGGGGGGCAGTACAGATACGCAGTATTTT.